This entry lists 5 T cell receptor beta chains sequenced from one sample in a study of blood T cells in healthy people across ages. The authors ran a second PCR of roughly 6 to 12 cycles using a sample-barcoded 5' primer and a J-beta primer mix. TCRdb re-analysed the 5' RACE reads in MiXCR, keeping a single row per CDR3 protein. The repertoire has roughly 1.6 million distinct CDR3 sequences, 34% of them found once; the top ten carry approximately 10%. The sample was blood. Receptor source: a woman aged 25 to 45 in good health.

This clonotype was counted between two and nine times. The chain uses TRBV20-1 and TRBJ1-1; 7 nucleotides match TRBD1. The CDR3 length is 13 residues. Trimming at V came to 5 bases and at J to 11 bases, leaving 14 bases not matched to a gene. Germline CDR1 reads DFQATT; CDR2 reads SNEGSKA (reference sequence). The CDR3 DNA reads TGCAGTGCTGCTCCCTGGACAGGCCGTCCCGCTTTCTTT. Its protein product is CSAAPWTGRPAFF.

This CDR3 is CASSSGADLGTGELFF. In nucleotides, the CDR3 is TGTGCCAGCAGCTCGGGAGCCGATTTAGGCACCGGGGAGCTGTTTTTT. The chain uses TRBV7-9 and TRBJ2-2, with TRBD2 as a possible D gene (6 bases). The CDR3 length is 16 residues. CDR1 is SEHNR, CDR2 FQNEAQ, per germline (reference sequence). Trimming shortened V by 4 bases and J by 4 bases, and 16 bases separated the two germline ends. The whole variable domain, remainder taken from reference TRBV7-9 and TRBJ2-2, is DTGVSQNPRHKITKRGQNVTFRCDPISEHNRLYWYRQTLGQGPEFLTYFQNEAQLEKSRLLSDRFSAERPKGSFSTLEIQRTEQGDSAMYLCASSSGADLGTGELFFGEGSRLTVL.

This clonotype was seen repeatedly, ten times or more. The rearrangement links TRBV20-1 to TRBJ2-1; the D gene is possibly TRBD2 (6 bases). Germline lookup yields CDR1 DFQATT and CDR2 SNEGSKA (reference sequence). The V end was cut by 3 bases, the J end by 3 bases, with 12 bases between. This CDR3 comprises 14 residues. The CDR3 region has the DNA TGCAGTGCTAGGGGGCTAGCGATCTACAATGAGCAGTTCTTC. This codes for CSARGLAIYNEQFF.

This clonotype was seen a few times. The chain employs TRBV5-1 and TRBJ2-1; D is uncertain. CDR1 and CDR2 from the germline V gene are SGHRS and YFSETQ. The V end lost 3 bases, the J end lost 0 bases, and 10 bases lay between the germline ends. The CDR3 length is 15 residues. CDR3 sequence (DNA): TGCGCCAGCAGCTCTGGGGTTCCCTCCTACAATGAGCAGTTCTTC. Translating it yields CASSSGVPSYNEQFF.

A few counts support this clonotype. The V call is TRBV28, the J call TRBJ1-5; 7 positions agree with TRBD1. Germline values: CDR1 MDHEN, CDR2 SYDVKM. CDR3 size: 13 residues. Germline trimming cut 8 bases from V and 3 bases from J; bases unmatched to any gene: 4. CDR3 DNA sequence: TGTGCCAGCGGAGGGACAGCCAATCAGCCCCAGCATTTT. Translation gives CASGGTANQPQHF.